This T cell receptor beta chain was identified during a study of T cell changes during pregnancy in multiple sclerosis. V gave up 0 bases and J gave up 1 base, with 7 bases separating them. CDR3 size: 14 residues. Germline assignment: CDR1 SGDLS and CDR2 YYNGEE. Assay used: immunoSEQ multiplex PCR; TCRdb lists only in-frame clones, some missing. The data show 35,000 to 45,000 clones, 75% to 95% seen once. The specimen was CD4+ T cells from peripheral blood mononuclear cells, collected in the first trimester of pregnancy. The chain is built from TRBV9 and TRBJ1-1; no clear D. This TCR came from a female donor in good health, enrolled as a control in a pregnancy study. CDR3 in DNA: TGTGCCAGCAGCGTAGCCCCCCAGAACACTGAAGCTTTCTTT. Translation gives CASSVAPQNTEAFF. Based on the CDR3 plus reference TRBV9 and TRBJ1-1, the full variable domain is DSGVTQTPKHLITATGQRVTLRCSPRSGDLSVYWYQQSLDQGLQFLIQYYNGEERAKGNILERFSAQQFPDLHSELNLSSLELGDSALYFCASSVAPQNTEAFFGQGTRLTVV.